Detailed here is one TCR beta chain. The data stem from a study of blood T cell repertoires in COVID-19. Study-wide background: Researchers got acute and convalescent COVID-19 samples from the United States, Italy and Spain. Sources were T cells, B-cell-depleted T cells, or PBMCs; the material itself was cDNA or gDNA.

Per the authors' pipeline: Using reference gene primer amplification, nucleated cell counts were estimated. Libraries were prepared by immunoSEQ multiplex PCR; TCRdb keeps only in-frame clonotypes and omits some of them. Clone size and V and J calls were adopted from that table, with D and trimming inferred from the DNA. The table records a few hundred thousand clones, around nine tenths of them present only once. V was trimmed by 5 bases and J by 4 bases, leaving 16 bases between them. Germline V CDR1 and CDR2: SEHNR, FQNEAQ (reference sequence). CDR3 length: 15 residues. Source material: peripheral blood. V is TRBV7-9 and J is TRBJ2-3; weak D call: TRBD2 (7 bases). This TCR derives from a woman in her 70s with COVID-19, enrolled during active disease. CDR3 DNA sequence: TGTGCCAGCAGCCCCGAGGGGGGGAGGGCAGATACGCAGTATTTT. This translates into CASSPEGGRADTQYF.